What follows are 29 T cell receptor beta chains derived from one specimen sequenced in a study of blood T cells in healthy people across ages. It was with a sample-barcoded 5' primer and a J-beta primer mix that a second PCR of roughly 7 to 11 cycles was run. TCRdb ran MiXCR on the 5' RACE reads and lists one entry per CDR3 protein. Of approximately 1.5 million distinct CDR3 sequences in the sample, approximately 32% are singletons; the top ten hold around 11%. Sequenced input: blood. The receptors shown here come from a woman aged 25 to 39 in good health.

This clonotype was counted many times. This rearrangement joins TRBV5-4 to TRBJ2-1; 10 bases are a match to TRBD2. V trimming: 4 bases; J trimming: 3 bases; junction bases outside the gene matches: 4. Germline V lookup: CDR1 SGHNT, CDR2 YYREEE (reference sequence). The CDR3 totals 15 residues. The CDR3 sequence: CASSPTSGNYNEQFF. CDR3 DNA sequence: TGTGCCAGCAGCCCTACTAGCGGGAACTACAATGAGCAGTTCTTC.

This clonotype has just a few counts. The germline gene is not matched at one end of the junction; a read error may be the cause. V usage is TRBV25-1 and J usage is TRBJ2-3; either TRBD1 or TRBD2 may fit D (5 bases each). The CDR3 sequence is 14 residues long. CDR1 MGHDK and CDR2 SYGVNS come from the germline V gene. DNA of the CDR3: TGTGCCAGTAGTGGGCCGGGACCCACAGATACGCAGTATTTT. This gives the protein CASSGPGPTDTQYF. The full variable domain, with the rest looked up from reference TRBV25-1 and TRBJ2-3, is EADIYQTPRYLVIGTGKKITLECSQTMGHDKMYWYQQDPGMELHLIHYSYGVNSTEKGDLSSESTVSRIRTEHFPLTLESARPSHTSQYLCASSGPGPTDTQYFGPGTRLTVL.

This clonotype was seen ten or more times. V usage is TRBV29-1 and J usage is TRBJ1-2; 8 nucleotides line up with TRBD1. Germline V gene data show CDR1 as SQVTM and CDR2 as ANQGSEA. The CDR3 loop spans 13 amino acids. The trim removed 6 bases at V and 7 bases at J, leaving 10 bases unmatched. CDR3 region: CSVTQGARRGYTF. Written as DNA, the CDR3 is TGCAGCGTGACTCAGGGGGCCCGGCGTGGCTACACCTTC.

In this sample, this clonotype turned up a few times. V is TRBV20-1 and J is TRBJ2-6; a weak D match, TRBD1 (5 bases). Germline V gene sequence: CDR1 DFQATT, CDR2 SNEGSKA (reference sequence). This CDR3 spans 19 amino acids. The V end lost 2 bases, the J end lost 0 bases, and 20 bases lay between the germline ends. The DNA for the CDR3 is TGCAGTGCTAGACAGATAGGGGCTGCGGCCCCCTCTGGGGCCAACGTCCTGACTTTC. Its translation: CSARQIGAAAPSGANVLTF.

In its sample, this clonotype was seen once. The chain is built from TRBV9 and TRBJ2-7; perhaps D is TRBD1 or TRBD2 (5 bases each). Trimming left V 5 bases short and J 2 bases short, with 14 bases between. The germline V gene has CDR1 SGDLS and CDR2 YYNGEE. The CDR3 is 14 residues long. The CDR3 loop is CASRVPGRTYEQYF. Written as DNA, the CDR3 is TGTGCCAGCAGGGTTCCGGGACGGACCTACGAGCAGTACTTC.

V and J are TRBV12-3 or TRBV12-4 and TRBJ2-3; the D gene is possibly TRBD2 (7 bases). The V and J ends lost 3 bases and 11 bases respectively, with 18 bases between them. The CDR3 totals 14 residues. The CDR3 loop reads CASSLGGQADVQYF. The DNA for the CDR3 is TGTGCCAGCAGTTTGGGGGGGCAGGCAGATGTGCAGTATTTT.

V is TRBV12-3 or TRBV12-4 and J is TRBJ2-4, with 8 positions matching TRBD1. The J call may be mistaken, given a closer DNA end match to TRBJ2-7. CDR3 length equals 14 residues. The CDR3, as DNA: TGTGCCAGCAAACCGGGACAGGTCTCCTACGAGCAGTACTTC. Residues: CASKPGQVSYEQYF.

The chain employs TRBV28 and TRBJ2-7; 8 bases match TRBD2. From germline, CDR1 is MDHEN and CDR2 SYDVKM. The J segment lost 6 bases and the V segment lost 2 bases, leaving 18 bases of the junction unmatched. The CDR3 loop spans 18 amino acids. CDR3 amino acids: CASSLGFRILAGGVEQYF. In nucleotides, the CDR3 is TGTGCCAGCAGTTTAGGCTTCAGAATTCTGGCGGGAGGCGTCGAGCAGTACTTC. The full variable domain, with the rest looked up from reference TRBV28 and TRBJ2-7, is DVKVTQSSRYLVKRTGEKVFLECVQDMDHENMFWYRQDPGLGLRLIYFSYDVKMKEKGDIPEGYSVSREKKERFSLILESASTNQTSMYLCASSLGFRILAGGVEQYFGPGTRLTVT.

This clonotype was counted a few times. Here the CDR3 DNA reads TGTGCCAGCAGCCTTGGCGGCCCAATGGACGAGCAGTACTTC. Protein sequence: CASSLGGPMDEQYF. The chain combines TRBV27 with TRBJ2-7; D gene ambiguous. The germline gives CDR1 MNHEY, CDR2 SMNVEV (reference sequence). This CDR3 spans 14 amino acids. With 6 bases removed from V and 5 bases from J, the gap between germline ends came to 17 bases.

In its sample, this clonotype was seen once. At one of its ends the junction is not consistent with the germline gene, which may arise from a read error. V gene TRBV25-1 combines with J gene TRBJ1-5, with 7 bases matching TRBD1. CDR1 is MGHDK and CDR2 is SYGVNS in the germline V gene. The CDR3 runs to 14 residues. The CDR3 bases are TGTGCCGGCAGTGAGACAGGGTGGAATCAGCCCCAGCATTTT. This translates into CAGSETGWNQPQHF.

V gene TRBV20-1 combines with J gene TRBJ2-2, with 11 positions matching TRBD2. V shed 3 bases and J 3 bases; nucleotides not matched to a gene: 6. The CDR3 loop spans 16 amino acids. In germline, CDR1 is DFQATT, CDR2 SNEGSKA (reference sequence). CDR3 loop: CSARSGTSGYTGELFF. The CDR3 DNA is TGCAGTGCTAGGTCCGGGACTAGCGGTTACACCGGGGAGCTGTTTTTT.

The chain has TRBV2 and TRBJ2-5, with D uncertain. This CDR3 is 15 amino acids long. Deletions cut 6 bases from V and 1 base from J, with 15 bases between. Germline-derived CDR1 and CDR2 are SNHLY and FYNNEI. The CDR3 sequence is CASSAYIGIQETQYF. The CDR3 DNA sequence: TGTGCCAGCAGCGCCTACATTGGGATCCAAGAGACCCAGTACTTC.

In its sample, this clonotype was seen many times. This chain joins TRBV12-3 or TRBV12-4 and TRBJ2-7; D may be TRBD2 (6 bases). This CDR3 is 14 amino acids long. V was clipped by 3 bases and J by 6 bases, with 15 bases between them. CDR3 region: CASSFLGLEGEQYF. The CDR3 nucleotides are TGTGCCAGCAGTTTCCTCGGACTGGAGGGCGAGCAGTACTTC.

This clonotype was seen more than once but under ten times. The chain links TRBV5-1 to TRBJ2-1; 8 bases align to TRBD2. Germline CDR1 SGHRS, CDR2 YFSETQ. Trimming removed 4 bases from V and 8 bases from J; junction bases left unmatched: 14. The CDR3 is 16 amino acids. The CDR3: CASSRGGHSGTDEQFF. The CDR3 DNA is TGCGCCAGCAGCCGCGGGGGGCATAGCGGGACTGATGAGCAGTTCTTC. Full variable domain (rest looked up from reference TRBV5-1 and TRBJ2-1): KAGVTQTPRYLIKTRGQQVTLSCSPISGHRSVSWYQQTPGQGLQFLFEYFSETQRNKGNFPGRFSGRQFSNSRSEMNVSTLELGDSALYLCASSRGGHSGTDEQFFGPGTRLTVL.

The rearrangement joins TRBV5-1 to TRBJ2-7; D not certain. The CDR3 is 14 amino acids. V lost 1 base, J lost 2 bases, and 10 bases lay in between. Germline CDR1 SGHRS, CDR2 YFSETQ. This chain's CDR3 is CASSLTTTTYEQYF. CDR3 DNA: TGCGCCAGCAGCTTGACGACAACAACCTACGAGCAGTACTTC.

This clonotype was recorded at least ten times. This chain joins TRBV7-2 and TRBJ2-6, with D unclear. Trimming removed 5 bases from V and 0 bases from J, with 8 bases in between. The CDR3 totals 15 residues. Germline lookup yields CDR1 SGHTA and CDR2 FQGNSA. Here the CDR3 reads CASSPYGSGANVLTF. The CDR3 region has the DNA TGTGCCAGCAGCCCATACGGCTCTGGGGCCAACGTCCTGACTTTC.

This clonotype was observed a few times. This sequence joins TRBV20-1 and TRBJ2-5; 11 bases agree with TRBD2. CDR1 DFQATT and CDR2 SNEGSKA come from the germline V gene (reference sequence). V was pared by 6 bases and J by 0 bases, with 9 bases of the junction left unmatched. CDR3 length: 16 amino acids. CDR3 sequence reads: CSATQRGLADQETQYF. The CDR3 coding sequence is TGCAGTGCCACCCAGAGGGGACTAGCGGACCAAGAGACCCAGTACTTC.

This clonotype was recorded a few times. This chain links TRBV7-2 with TRBJ2-3; D may be TRBD1 or TRBD2 (7 bases each). The CDR3 loop spans 16 amino acids. The germline V gene has CDR1 SGHTA and CDR2 FQGNSA. V lost 7 bases, J lost 4 bases, and 21 bases lay in between. The CDR3 DNA reads as TGTGCCAGCACCGCCCTGACAGGGAGGGGTCCAGATACGCAGTATTTT. Amino acid sequence: CASTALTGRGPDTQYF.

This clonotype was counted between two and nine times. This chain links TRBV24-1 with TRBJ2-1; 12 bases fit TRBD2. The CDR3 is 15 residues long. Germline-derived CDR1 and CDR2 are KGHDR and SFDVKD. Unmatched junction bases numbered 6, after V lost 7 bases and J lost 6 bases. This CDR3 reads CATSRTSGVTNEQFF. CDR3 coding DNA: TGTGCCACCAGCCGGACTAGCGGGGTTACCAATGAGCAGTTCTTC.

The chain is built from TRBV14 and TRBJ2-5; D remains ambiguous. V lost 0 bases and J lost 5, with 10 bases in between. Germline V lookup: CDR1 SGHDN, CDR2 FVKESK. CDR3 length: 14 residues. Here the CDR3 reads CASSQDIRRETQYF. Here the CDR3 DNA reads TGTGCCAGCAGCCAAGATATACGGCGGGAGACCCAGTACTTC.

This clonotype showed up just a few times. This chain connects TRBV20-1 to TRBJ2-5; 11 bases agree with TRBD2. This CDR3 has 15 amino acids. Germline-derived CDR1 and CDR2 are DFQATT and SNEGSKA (reference sequence). V shed 4 bases and J 11 bases; nucleotides not matched to a gene: 15. CDR3 amino acids: CSAIGTSGLSGEQYF. The CDR3 nucleotides are TGCAGTGCTATTGGGACTAGCGGACTTTCGGGTGAGCAGTACTTC.

This clonotype was seen many times. The chain links TRBV20-1 to TRBJ2-1; no reliable D call. There are 11 residues in the CDR3. Germline CDR1 DFQATT, CDR2 SNEGSKA (reference sequence). V was trimmed by 4 bases and J by 8 bases, leaving 9 bases between them. The chain's CDR3 is CSAIPLDEQFF. CDR3 nucleotide sequence: TGCAGTGCTATCCCCCTCGATGAGCAGTTCTTC.

The chain employs TRBV6-6 and TRBJ1-2, with D uncertain. Germline V CDR1 and CDR2: MNHNY, SVGAGI (reference sequence). The CDR3 loop spans 12 amino acids. V was clipped by 6 bases and J by 4 bases, with 9 bases between them. The CDR3 bases are TGTGCCAGCAGGCCCTCTGTCTATGGCTACACCTTC. Protein: CASRPSVYGYTF.

The CDR3 nucleotides read TGTGCCAGCAGCTTGGAACGGGTACAGGGAAGGACTGAAGCTTTCTTT. Translation: CASSLERVQGRTEAFF. V usage is TRBV5-4 and J usage is TRBJ1-1, with D possibly matching TRBD1 (6 bases). Germline values: CDR1 SGHNT, CDR2 YYREEE (reference sequence). The CDR3 is 16 residues long. V gave up 0 bases and J gave up 5 bases, with 17 bases separating them. The full variable domain, with the rest looked up from reference TRBV5-4 and TRBJ1-1, is ETGVTQSPTHLIKTRGQQVTLRCSSQSGHNTVSWYQQALGQGPQFIFQYYREEENGRGNFPPRFSGLQFPNYSSELNVNALELDDSALYLCASSLERVQGRTEAFFGQGTRLTVV.

This clonotype was picked up a small number of times. The rearrangement uses TRBV24-1 and TRBJ2-1, with D perhaps matching TRBD1 (6 bases). Germline assignment: CDR1 KGHDR and CDR2 SFDVKD. The CDR3 has 15 residues. The V gene lost 3 bases and the J gene lost 9 bases, with 17 bases spanning the gap. The DNA of the CDR3 is TGTGCCACCAGTGATCCCAAACAGGGCGGGTTTGAGCAGTTCTTC. Amino acid sequence: CATSDPKQGGFEQFF.

About this clonotype: A read error may account for a junction end that differs from germline. The CDR3 DNA reads TGCGCCAGCAGCTTAAAGACGGACGGGACAGCTAACTATAGCTACACCTTC. Translating gives CASSLKTDGTANYSYTF. The V call is TRBV5-1, the J call TRBJ1-2, with 7 bases that match TRBD1. Germline CDR1 SGHRS, CDR2 YFSETQ. The CDR3 has 17 residues. Full variable domain (remainder filled in from reference TRBV5-1 and TRBJ1-2): KAGVTQTPRYLIKTRGQQVTLSCSPISGHRSVSWYQQTPGQGLQFLFEYFSETQRNKGNFPGRFSGRQFSNSRSEMNVSTLELGDSALYLCASSLKTDGTANYSYTFGSGTRLTVV.

This sequence joins TRBV3-1 and TRBJ2-1; perhaps TRBD2 as D (5 bases). Looked up from germline, CDR1 is LGHDT and CDR2 is YNNKEL (reference sequence). The CDR3 runs to 15 residues. Deletions cut 4 bases from V and 4 bases from J, with 14 bases between. The CDR3 DNA reads as TGTGCCAGCAGCCGTCTAAGAGGGCCTTACAATGAGCAGTTCTTC. Translating gives CASSRLRGPYNEQFF.

This clonotype showed up just a few times. The rearrangement links TRBV29-1 to TRBJ2-5; a weak D match, TRBD2 (5 bases). Germline values: CDR1 SQVTM, CDR2 ANQGSEA. Between the trimmed V and J ends, which lost 6 bases and 0 bases, there was a span of 14 bases. This CDR3 contains 14 residues. The CDR3 DNA is TGCAGCGTGGCCCCTTTCGGGGACCAAGAGACCCAGTACTTC. As protein: CSVAPFGDQETQYF. Using reference TRBV29-1 and TRBJ2-5 for the parts outside the CDR3, the full variable domain is SAVISQKPSRDICQRGTSLTIQCQVDSQVTMMFWYRQQPGQSLTLIATANQGSEATYESGFVIDKFPISRPNLTFSTLTVSNMSPEDSSIYLCSVAPFGDQETQYFGPGTRLLVL.

This clonotype was counted between two and nine times. V and J are TRBV28 and TRBJ1-1; the D is unclear. With 1 base removed from V and 10 bases from J, the gap between germline ends came to 10 bases. The CDR3 is made up of 12 amino acids. Germline V CDR1 and CDR2: MDHEN, SYDVKM. CDR3 bases: TGTGCCAGCAGTTTATCGGAGGGAAGAGCTTTCTTT. Translation gives CASSLSEGRAFF. The entire variable domain, with the rest obtained from reference TRBV28 and TRBJ1-1, is as follows: DVKVTQSSRYLVKRTGEKVFLECVQDMDHENMFWYRQDPGLGLRLIYFSYDVKMKEKGDIPEGYSVSREKKERFSLILESASTNQTSMYLCASSLSEGRAFFGQGTRLTVV.